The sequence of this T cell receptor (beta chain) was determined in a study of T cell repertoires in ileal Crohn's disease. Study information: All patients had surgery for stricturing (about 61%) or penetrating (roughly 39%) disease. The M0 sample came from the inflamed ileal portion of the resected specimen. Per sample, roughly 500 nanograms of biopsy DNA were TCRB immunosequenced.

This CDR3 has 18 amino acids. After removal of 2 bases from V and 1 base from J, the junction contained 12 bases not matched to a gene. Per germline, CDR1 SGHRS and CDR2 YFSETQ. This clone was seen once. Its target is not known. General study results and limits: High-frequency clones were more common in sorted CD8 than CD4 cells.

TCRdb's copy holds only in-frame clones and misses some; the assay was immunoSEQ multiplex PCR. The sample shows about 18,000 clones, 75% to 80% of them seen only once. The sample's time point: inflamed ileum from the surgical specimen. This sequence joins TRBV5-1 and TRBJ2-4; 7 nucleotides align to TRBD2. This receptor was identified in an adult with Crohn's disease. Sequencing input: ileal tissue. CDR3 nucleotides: TGCGCCAGCAGCTTATGGCCGGGGGGAGGTGGGGCCAAAAACATTCAGTACTTC. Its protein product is CASSLWPGGGGAKNIQYF.